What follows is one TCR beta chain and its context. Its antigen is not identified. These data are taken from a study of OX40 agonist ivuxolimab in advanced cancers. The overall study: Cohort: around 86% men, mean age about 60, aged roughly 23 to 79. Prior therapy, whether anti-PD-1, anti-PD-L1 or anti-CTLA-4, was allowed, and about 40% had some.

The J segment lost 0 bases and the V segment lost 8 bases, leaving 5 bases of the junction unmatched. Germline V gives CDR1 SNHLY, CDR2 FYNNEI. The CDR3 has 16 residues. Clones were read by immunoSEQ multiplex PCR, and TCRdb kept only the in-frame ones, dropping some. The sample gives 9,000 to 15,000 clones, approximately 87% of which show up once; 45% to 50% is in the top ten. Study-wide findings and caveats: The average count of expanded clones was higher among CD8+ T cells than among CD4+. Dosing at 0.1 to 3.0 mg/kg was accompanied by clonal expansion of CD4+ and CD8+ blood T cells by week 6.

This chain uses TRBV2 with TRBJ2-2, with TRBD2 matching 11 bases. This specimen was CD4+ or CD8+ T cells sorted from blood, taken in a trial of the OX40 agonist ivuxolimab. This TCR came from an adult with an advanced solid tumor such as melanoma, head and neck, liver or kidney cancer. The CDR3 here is CASEGLAESNTGELFF. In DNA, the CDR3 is TGTGCCAGCGAGGGACTAGCGGAGTCGAACACCGGGGAGCTGTTTTTT.